The T cell receptor beta chain under discussion was sequenced for a study of blood T cell repertoires in COVID-19. In the study overall: There were acute and convalescent COVID-19 samples, and they came from the United States, Italy and Spain. In each case, the material was cDNA or gDNA derived from T cells, B-cell-depleted T cells, or PBMCs.

This clone was picked up one time. The ends were cut back, 8 bases at V and 9 bases at J, with 17 bases in the middle. Germline V gene lookup returns CDR1 SGHTA and CDR2 FQGNSA. The length of the CDR3 is 13 residues. In the study's own analysis: Reference gene primer amplification gave nucleated cell count estimates. Here immunoSEQ multiplex PCR was the method, and the copy in TCRdb shows in-frame clones only, minus some. The D gene and trimming were derived from the DNA, and the V and J assignments and clone size from that table. The sample includes 91,000 or so clones, around nine tenths of them seen just once.

This clonotype originated in a human donor in a cohort sampled during active COVID-19. The sequencing input was peripheral blood. V is TRBV7-2 and J is TRBJ2-1; D remains unclear. The CDR3: CASGVARMVEQFF. The CDR3 DNA reads as TGTGCCAGCGGAGTGGCTAGAATGGTTGAGCAGTTCTTC.